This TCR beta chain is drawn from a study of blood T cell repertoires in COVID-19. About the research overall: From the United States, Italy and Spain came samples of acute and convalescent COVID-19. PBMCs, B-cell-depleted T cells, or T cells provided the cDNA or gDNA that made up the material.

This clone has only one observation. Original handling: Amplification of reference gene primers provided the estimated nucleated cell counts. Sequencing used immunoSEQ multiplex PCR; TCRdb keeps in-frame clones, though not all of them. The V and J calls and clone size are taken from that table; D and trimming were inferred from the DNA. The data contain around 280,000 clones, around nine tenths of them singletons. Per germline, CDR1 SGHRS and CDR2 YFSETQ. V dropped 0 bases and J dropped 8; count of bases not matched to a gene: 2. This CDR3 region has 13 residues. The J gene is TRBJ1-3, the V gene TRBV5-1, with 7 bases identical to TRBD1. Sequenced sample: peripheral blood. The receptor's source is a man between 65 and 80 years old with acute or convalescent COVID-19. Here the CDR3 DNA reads TGCGCCAGCAGCTTGGACCAGGGGGACACCATATATTTT. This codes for CASSLDQGDTIYF.